One sample yielded the 24 T cell receptor beta chains listed below, sequenced in a study of blood T cells in healthy people across ages. A second PCR of 7 to 11 cycles used a sample-barcoded 5' primer and a J-beta primer mix. TCRdb itself ran the 5' RACE reads through MiXCR, one entry per CDR3 protein. The sample yields over a million distinct CDR3 sequences, about 42% seen once. The sequencing input was blood. Receptors were obtained from a woman under 30 in good health.

This rearrangement joins TRBV20-1 to TRBJ2-4; 7 nucleotides match TRBD1. With the DNA end fitting TRBJ2-7 better, the J assignment may be wrong. Germline CDR1 is DFQATT and CDR2 is SNEGSKA (reference sequence). The CDR3 loop spans 15 amino acids. The CDR3 nucleotides read TGCAGTGCGAGGTCTCTTGACAGGGAGACCTACGAGCAGTACTTC. Translated: CSARSLDRETYEQYF.

The chain links TRBV11-2 to TRBJ2-1; D is undetermined. CDR3 length equals 14 residues. The ends were cut back, 4 bases at V and 8 bases at J, with 15 bases in the middle. CDR1 is SGHAT and CDR2 is FQNNGV in the germline V gene. The DNA for the CDR3 is TGTGCCAGCAGCTCCCTCGCCGGACCCCATGAGCAGTTCTTC. Protein sequence: CASSSLAGPHEQFF.

The chain is built from TRBV6-1 and TRBJ2-4; 8 nucleotides match TRBD1. The CDR3 is made up of 16 amino acids. CDR1 and CDR2 from the germline V gene are MNHNS and SASEGT. V gave up 6 bases and J gave up 0 bases; unmatched junction bases: 7. DNA of the CDR3: TGTGCCAGCAGATTGGACAGGGCGCTAGCCAAAAACATTCAGTACTTC. This sequence encodes CASRLDRALAKNIQYF.

This chain links TRBV29-1 with TRBJ1-2, with D uncertain. Trimming removed 6 bases from V and 4 bases from J, with 9 bases in between. The CDR3 is 11 residues long. In germline, CDR1 is SQVTM, CDR2 ANQGSEA. CDR3 nucleotide sequence: TGCAGCGTAACAAGTGGCTATGGCTACACCTTC. This gives the protein CSVTSGYGYTF.

This rearrangement joins TRBV29-1 to TRBJ2-4; D is ambiguous. Matching the DNA end better, TRBJ2-7 makes the J call doubtful. The CDR3 is made up of 12 amino acids. Germline CDR1 SQVTM, CDR2 ANQGSEA. CDR3 protein: CSVEDLSSEQYF. CDR3 DNA sequence: TGCAGCGTTGAAGATCTGAGTTCCGAGCAGTACTTC.

DNA of the CDR3: TGCGCCAGCAGCGGATACGGGACGGGAGGGCCTACAGATACGCAGTATTTT. This gives the protein CASSGYGTGGPTDTQYF. The chain combines TRBV4-1 with TRBJ2-3; 8 nucleotides align to TRBD2. The CDR3 totals 17 residues. V lost 5 bases, J lost 3 bases, and 13 bases stayed unmatched. Germline V gives CDR1 MGHRA, CDR2 YSYEKL.

This chain joins TRBV5-1 and TRBJ2-5; a possible D gene is TRBD2 (5 bases). This CDR3 has 16 residues. V was shortened by 3 bases and J by 2 bases, with 17 bases between the two germline ends. Germline V gene data show CDR1 as SGHRS and CDR2 as YFSETQ. The CDR3 region has the DNA TGCGCCAGCAGCTCAGTGAGCATAGGAGGTCAAGAGACCCAGTACTTC. Translation gives CASSSVSIGGQETQYF.

The rearrangement joins TRBV5-1 to TRBJ2-7; 9 bases align to TRBD1. The junction had 11 bases not matched to a gene; V was cut back by 5 bases and J by 5 bases. The CDR3 has 15 residues. The V gene's germline CDR1 is SGHRS and CDR2 YFSETQ. Written as DNA, the CDR3 is TGCGCCAGCAGTTCCACCGGGACAGGGATCCACGAGCAGTACTTC. Its protein product is CASSSTGTGIHEQYF. The variable domain in full, completed from reference TRBV5-1 and TRBJ2-7, reads KAGVTQTPRYLIKTRGQQVTLSCSPISGHRSVSWYQQTPGQGLQFLFEYFSETQRNKGNFPGRFSGRQFSNSRSEMNVSTLELGDSALYLCASSSTGTGIHEQYFGPGTRLTVT.

The chain links TRBV7-9 to TRBJ1-4; D remains ambiguous. There are 14 residues in the CDR3. V was pared by 1 base and J by 4 bases, with 7 bases between. The germline V gene encodes CDR1 SEHNR and CDR2 FQNEAQ (reference sequence). CDR3 residues: CASSLVQINEKLFF. The CDR3 DNA sequence: TGTGCCAGCAGCTTAGTACAGATTAATGAAAAACTGTTTTTT.

This clonotype occurred a few times. This rearrangement joins TRBV9 to TRBJ2-4, with 7 bases lining up with TRBD1. With V trimmed by 4 bases and J by 0 bases, 10 bases remained unmatched. The CDR3 extends over 17 amino acids. Germline-derived CDR1 and CDR2 are SGDLS and YYNGEE. The CDR3 reads CASSSGQAGLAKNIQYF. The CDR3 nucleotides read TGTGCCAGCAGCTCAGGACAGGCAGGTCTAGCCAAAAACATTCAGTACTTC.

In this sample, this clonotype turned up a few times. The chain couples TRBV3-1 to TRBJ2-1; D not resolved. Trimming pared 4 bases from V and 8 bases from J, leaving 12 bases between. The germline V gene has CDR1 LGHDT and CDR2 YNNKEL (reference sequence). This CDR3 has 13 amino acids. This chain's CDR3 is CASSPSFMDEQFF. Here the CDR3 DNA reads TGTGCCAGCAGCCCATCCTTTATGGATGAGCAGTTCTTC.

This clonotype was detected only a few times. The rearrangement joins TRBV7-6 to TRBJ2-5; 8 bases agree with TRBD1. The J call may be wrong; the DNA end is better matched by TRBJ2-7. This CDR3 is 15 amino acids long. The germline V gene encodes CDR1 SGHVS and CDR2 FNYEAQ. The CDR3 coding sequence is TGTGCCAGCGGACCCACCGGGACAGGAACCTACGAGCAGTACTTC. It specifies CASGPTGTGTYEQYF.

The chain uses TRBV20-1 and TRBJ2-1; 13 bases align to TRBD2. This CDR3 region has 14 residues. J was trimmed by 4 bases and V by 6 bases; bases with no gene match: 3. Germline V gene lookup returns CDR1 DFQATT and CDR2 SNEGSKA (reference sequence). This CDR3 is CSASTSGRYNEQFF. CDR3 bases: TGCAGTGCATCGACTAGCGGGAGGTACAATGAGCAGTTCTTC.

This chain connects TRBV12-3 or TRBV12-4 to TRBJ1-2; D unresolved. This CDR3 has 12 amino acids. The V and J ends lost 1 base and 5 bases respectively, with 5 bases between them. CDR3 amino acids: CASSLDPYGYTF. For the CDR3, the DNA is TGTGCCAGCAGTTTAGATCCGTATGGCTACACCTTC.

The rearrangement links TRBV4-3 to TRBJ1-4; possible D gene TRBD1, 6 bases. The V gene's germline CDR1 is LGHNA and CDR2 YSLEER. The CDR3 spans 18 residues. The V end lost 0 bases, the J end lost 5 bases, and 19 bases lay between the germline ends. The CDR3 DNA reads TGCGCCAGCAGCCAAGATCGACGGCGGGGGGGGCGAAATGAAAAACTGTTTTTT. Translation: CASSQDRRRGGRNEKLFF.

This clonotype has a count of ten or more. The rearrangement joins TRBV6-2 or TRBV6-3 to TRBJ1-2, with 8 bases matching TRBD1. After removal of 6 bases from V and 4 bases from J, the junction contained 7 bases not matched to a gene. Germline V gene lookup returns CDR1 MNHEY and CDR2 SVGEGT. This CDR3 comprises 14 residues. The CDR3 nucleotides read TGTGCCAGCAGCCCCGGGACAGGACTCTATGGCTACACCTTC. Its protein product is CASSPGTGLYGYTF.

This clonotype showed up just a few times. This chain joins TRBV7-9 and TRBJ1-2, with a weak D call TRBD1 (5 bases). The CDR3 is made up of 14 amino acids. The V and J ends lost 5 bases and 8 bases respectively, with 18 bases between them. Germline CDR1 reads SEHNR; CDR2 reads FQNEAQ (reference sequence). This CDR3 reads CASSPESGAAGYTF. DNA for the CDR3: TGTGCCAGCAGCCCCGAATCTGGGGCGGCCGGCTACACCTTC. The full variable domain, rest sourced from reference TRBV7-9 and TRBJ1-2, is DTGVSQNPRHKITKRGQNVTFRCDPISEHNRLYWYRQTLGQGPEFLTYFQNEAQLEKSRLLSDRFSAERPKGSFSTLEIQRTEQGDSAMYLCASSPESGAAGYTFGSGTRLTVV.

The chain joins TRBV4-3 to TRBJ2-5; D gene unclear. Germline CDR1 reads LGHNA; CDR2 reads YSLEER. The CDR3 runs 15 residues. Trimming cost V 0 bases and J 9 bases, with 17 bases left between them. The CDR3 DNA sequence: TGCGCCAGCAGCCAAGATGTCACGGGCAATTGGGCCCAGTACTTC. Its translation: CASSQDVTGNWAQYF.

The table lists this clonotype with a few counts. The chain is built from TRBV12-3 or TRBV12-4 and TRBJ1-5, with 10 positions matching TRBD1. V dropped 3 bases and J dropped 5; count of bases not matched to a gene: 4. The CDR3 consists of 15 residues. DNA for the CDR3: TGTGCCAGCAGTTTTGGCGGGACAGGGGATCAGCCCCAGCATTTT. It translates to CASSFGGTGDQPQHF.

This clonotype was observed a few times. The chain joins TRBV6-4 to TRBJ1-2; TRBD1 agrees at 9 bases. V shed 6 bases, J shed 6 bases, and the junction held 11 bases outside the gene matches. CDR1 and CDR2 (germline): MRHNA, SNTAGT. This CDR3 contains 15 residues. The CDR3 spells CASSETGTGINGYTF. The CDR3 DNA sequence: TGTGCCAGCAGCGAAACCGGGACAGGGATTAATGGCTACACCTTC.

The chain is built from TRBV27 and TRBJ2-2; 10 positions match TRBD1. The CDR3 runs to 18 residues. In germline, CDR1 is MNHEY, CDR2 SMNVEV (reference sequence). After removal of 7 bases from V and 6 bases from J, the junction contained 17 bases not matched to a gene. CDR3 residues: CASKPGQGRWGAAGELFF. Written as DNA, the CDR3 is TGTGCCAGCAAACCGGGACAGGGGCGATGGGGTGCGGCCGGGGAGCTGTTTTTT.

This clonotype was counted a few times. This rearrangement joins TRBV3-1 to TRBJ2-3; 7 nucleotides line up with TRBD2. There are 13 residues in the CDR3. V lost 6 bases, J lost 5 bases, and 5 bases stayed unmatched. Germline V lookup: CDR1 LGHDT, CDR2 YNNKEL (reference sequence). This CDR3 reads CASRASGQDTQYF. The CDR3 region has the DNA TGTGCCAGCAGGGCTAGCGGCCAAGATACGCAGTATTTT.

The chain employs TRBV4-3 and TRBJ2-4; TRBD1 agrees at 9 bases. Germline values: CDR1 LGHNA, CDR2 YSLEER. V lost 1 base and J lost 13; bases outside the gene matches: 11. This CDR3 is 15 amino acids long. Written as DNA, the CDR3 is TGCGCCAGCAGCCAAGGGACAGGGGTTAGCTACGGGCAGTACTTC. Protein: CASSQGTGVSYGQYF.

This chain joins TRBV2 and TRBJ2-2; 10 bases line up with TRBD2. Germline trimming cut 3 bases from V and 5 bases from J; bases unmatched to any gene: 6. CDR1 and CDR2 (germline): SNHLY, FYNNEI. The CDR3 consists of 16 residues. Here the CDR3 reads CASSDRASGRTGELFF. In nucleotides, the CDR3 is TGTGCCAGCAGTGATAGGGCTAGCGGGAGAACCGGGGAGCTGTTTTTT.